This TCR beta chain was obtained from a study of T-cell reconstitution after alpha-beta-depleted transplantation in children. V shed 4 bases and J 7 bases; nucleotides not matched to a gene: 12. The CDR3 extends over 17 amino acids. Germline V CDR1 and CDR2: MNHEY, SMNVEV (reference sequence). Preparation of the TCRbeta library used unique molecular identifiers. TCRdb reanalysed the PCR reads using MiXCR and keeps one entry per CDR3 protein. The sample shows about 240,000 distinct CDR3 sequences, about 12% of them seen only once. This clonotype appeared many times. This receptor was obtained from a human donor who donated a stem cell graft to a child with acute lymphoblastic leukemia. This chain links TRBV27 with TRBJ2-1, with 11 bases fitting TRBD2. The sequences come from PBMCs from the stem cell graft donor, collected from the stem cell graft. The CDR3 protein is CASSSTLASGRSNEQFF. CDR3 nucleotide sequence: TGTGCCAGCAGTTCCACCCTGGCTAGCGGGAGGTCAAATGAGCAGTTCTTC.